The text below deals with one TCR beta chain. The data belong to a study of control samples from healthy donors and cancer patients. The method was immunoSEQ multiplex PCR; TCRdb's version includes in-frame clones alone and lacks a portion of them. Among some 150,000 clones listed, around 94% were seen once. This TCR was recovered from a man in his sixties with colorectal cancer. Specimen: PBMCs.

The CDR3 loop is CASSLLGLYGYTF. The CDR3 region has the DNA TGTGCCAGCAGTTTATTGGGGCTTTATGGCTACACCTTC. The V and J genes are TRBV28 and TRBJ1-2; maybe TRBD1 (5 bases). The CDR3 has 13 residues. Germline V CDR1 and CDR2: MDHEN, SYDVKM. The V gene lost 1 base and the J gene lost 5 bases, with 8 bases spanning the gap.